The 14 T cell receptor beta chains given below trace back to one sample, sequenced in a study of control samples from healthy donors and cancer patients. Data came from immunoSEQ multiplex PCR; TCRdb stores just in-frame clones and leaves some out. The table has 80,000 or so clones, around 92% seen once. The sequenced sample consisted of blood. These receptors were obtained from a man aged 50 to 59 in good health.

This clone occurred once. CDR3 protein: CASSLGDSGGADNEQFF. For the CDR3, the DNA is TGTGCCAGCAGCTTAGGAGATAGCGGGGGGGCGGACAATGAGCAGTTCTTC. The rearrangement links TRBV11-2 to TRBJ2-1, with 11 positions matching TRBD2. CDR3 size: 17 residues. Germline V gene sequence: CDR1 SGHAT, CDR2 FQNNGV. Losses at the gene ends were 1 base for V and 5 bases for J; bases not matched to a gene: 7.

This chain links TRBV27 with TRBJ1-1; D is possibly TRBD1 (6 bases). This CDR3 is 13 amino acids long. Germline V lookup: CDR1 MNHEY, CDR2 SMNVEV (reference sequence). Trimming took 5 bases from V and 7 from J, leaving 14 bases between them. CDR3 sequence: CASSHTGFSEAFF. CDR3 sequence (DNA): TGTGCCAGCAGTCATACAGGGTTCAGTGAAGCTTTCTTT.

The gene calls are TRBV25-1 and TRBJ1-2; D unclear. V lost 6 bases, J lost 2 bases, and 16 bases lay in between. CDR3 length: 15 amino acids. Germline loops: CDR1 MGHDK, CDR2 SYGVNS. CDR3 region: CASSSNSRTNYGYTF. DNA of the CDR3: TGTGCCAGCAGCTCAAACAGCCGAACCAACTATGGCTACACCTTC.

This clone appeared a few times. CDR3 nucleotide sequence: TGTGCCAGCAGTTACTCGAGGCGGGGACGGGGGGACTACACCTTC. Its protein is CASSYSRRGRGDYTF. The chain combines TRBV6-6 with TRBJ1-2; TRBD1 is a possible D gene (5 bases). The V and J ends lost 0 bases and 10 bases respectively, with 18 bases between them. The CDR3 is 15 amino acids. Germline assignment: CDR1 MNHNY and CDR2 SVGAGI (reference sequence).

V and J are TRBV11-3 and TRBJ2-3, with 9 bases matching TRBD1. The CDR3 totals 15 residues. Germline loops: CDR1 SGHNT, CDR2 YENEEA. The V segment lost 5 bases and the J segment 1 base; nucleotides outside the gene matches: 4. CDR3 region: CASSPRDRGTDTQYF. The CDR3 region has the DNA TGTGCCAGCAGCCCTAGGGACAGGGGCACAGATACGCAGTATTTT.

The chain is built from TRBV29-1 and TRBJ2-1; 10 bases map to TRBD2. Germline assignment: CDR1 SQVTM and CDR2 ANQGSEA. Unmatched junction bases numbered 3, after V lost 7 bases and J lost 6 bases. The CDR3 totals 12 residues. CDR3 amino acids: CSGAGGANEQFF. Here the CDR3 DNA reads TGCAGCGGAGCGGGGGGGGCCAATGAGCAGTTCTTC.

This clone has a handful of counts. The V and J genes are TRBV7-9 and TRBJ2-7; the D is unclear. V was clipped by 2 bases and J by 7 bases, with 12 bases between them. This CDR3 has 13 amino acids. Germline CDR1 and CDR2: SEHNR and FQNEAQ (reference sequence). The CDR3, as DNA: TGTGCCAGCAGCTTAATTGGGCTGGGGGAGCAGTACTTC. Protein sequence: CASSLIGLGEQYF.

The V and J genes are TRBV25-1 and TRBJ2-7, with D tentatively TRBD2 (5 bases). Germline assignment: CDR1 MGHDK and CDR2 SYGVNS. The CDR3 is made up of 14 amino acids. V was trimmed by 3 bases and J by 2 bases, leaving 11 bases between them. The CDR3 region has the DNA TGTGCCAGCAGTGAGGGAGACTCAACCTACGAGCAGTACTTC. This gives the protein CASSEGDSTYEQYF.

The chain has TRBV24-1 and TRBJ1-2; 7 bases fit TRBD1. CDR3 size: 14 residues. V dropped 4 bases and J dropped 0; count of bases not matched to a gene: 1. Germline loops: CDR1 KGHDR, CDR2 SFDVKD. CDR3 nucleotide sequence: TGTGCCACCAGTGAGGGGACAGCTAACTATGGCTACACCTTC. Protein sequence: CATSEGTANYGYTF.

The J gene is TRBJ2-1, the V gene TRBV7-9; the match to TRBD1 covers 8 bases. Trimming took 5 bases from V and 2 from J; bases not matched to a gene: 2. Germline values: CDR1 SEHNR, CDR2 FQNEAQ (reference sequence). The CDR3 covers 14 residues. CDR3 residues: CASSRTGTYNEQFF. Here the CDR3 DNA reads TGTGCCAGCAGCCGGACAGGGACCTACAATGAGCAGTTCTTC.

V usage is TRBV19 and J usage is TRBJ1-2; TRBD1 matches at 7 bases. Germline V gene lookup returns CDR1 LNHDA and CDR2 SQIVND (reference sequence). After removal of 6 bases from V and 5 bases from J, the junction contained 3 bases not matched to a gene. This CDR3 is built from 12 residues. Here the CDR3 reads CASSGTAYGYTF. The CDR3 DNA reads as TGTGCCAGTAGCGGGACAGCGTATGGCTACACCTTC.

J is TRBJ2-2 and V is TRBV28, with D unclear. The germline V gene has CDR1 MDHEN and CDR2 SYDVKM. Trimming left V 7 bases short and J 1 base short, with 7 bases between. There are 13 residues in the CDR3. This chain's CDR3 is CASNIWNTGELFF. The DNA of the CDR3 is TGTGCCAGCAACATCTGGAACACCGGGGAGCTGTTTTTT.

The V gene is TRBV9, the J gene TRBJ1-2; 8 nucleotides match TRBD1. This CDR3 comprises 16 residues. Trimming took 0 bases from V and 8 from J; bases not matched to a gene: 12. Germline V gene data show CDR1 as SGDLS and CDR2 as YYNGEE. This CDR3 is CASSVALGQGLGGYTF. The CDR3 nucleotides read TGTGCCAGCAGCGTAGCCCTCGGACAGGGCCTTGGAGGCTACACCTTC.

The gene calls are TRBV20-1 and TRBJ1-1; D not resolved. The V gene's germline CDR1 is DFQATT and CDR2 SNEGSKA (reference sequence). This CDR3 is 11 amino acids long. V shed 1 base and J shed 5 bases, with 5 bases lying between them. CDR3 sequence reads: CSARGWTEAFF. CDR3 DNA: TGCAGTGCTAGAGGATGGACTGAAGCTTTCTTT.